This T cell receptor beta chain was documented in a study of cytomegalovirus exposure and HLA in healthy donors. As for this clone: Its antigen remains unknown.

PCR was performed using 60 Vbeta and 13 Jbeta primers. Some clones are missing from TCRdb's copy, which holds only in-frame ones; the method was immunoSEQ multiplex PCR. The data show roughly 99,000 clones, less than 80% seen once. Germline lookup yields CDR1 LNHDA and CDR2 SQIVND (reference sequence). The V end was cut by 3 bases, the J end by 1 base, with 9 bases between. The CDR3 totals 14 residues. Broader study findings: HLA allele associations emerged for 15,000 to 20,000 TCR beta sequences in a later analysis, at 0.05 false discovery rate. Sequencing likely caused a cluster of highly shared sequence variants.

The specimen sequenced was PBMCs. The rearrangement uses TRBV19 and TRBJ1-1, with TRBD1 as a possible D gene (5 bases). The TCR comes from a man aged 30 to 45 in good health and CMV-seronegative. The CDR3 DNA reads TGTGCCAGTAGTATTGGACACCAGAACACTGAAGCTTTCTTT. It translates to CASSIGHQNTEAFF.